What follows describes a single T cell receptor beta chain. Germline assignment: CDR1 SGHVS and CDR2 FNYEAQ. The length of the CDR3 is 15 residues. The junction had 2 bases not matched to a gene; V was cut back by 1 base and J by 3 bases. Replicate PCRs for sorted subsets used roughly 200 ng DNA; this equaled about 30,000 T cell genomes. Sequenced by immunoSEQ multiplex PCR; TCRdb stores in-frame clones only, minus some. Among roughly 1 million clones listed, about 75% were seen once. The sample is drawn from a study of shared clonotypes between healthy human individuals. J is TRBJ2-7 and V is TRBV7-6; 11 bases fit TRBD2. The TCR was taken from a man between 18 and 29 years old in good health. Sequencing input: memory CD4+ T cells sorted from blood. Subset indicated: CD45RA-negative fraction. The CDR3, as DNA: TGTGCCAGCAGCTTAGGACTAGCGGGGCACTACGAGCAGTACTTC. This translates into CASSLGLAGHYEQYF. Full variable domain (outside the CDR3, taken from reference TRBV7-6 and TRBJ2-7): GAGVSQSPRYKVTKRGQDVALRCDPISGHVSLYWYRQALGQGPEFLTYFNYEAQQDKSGLPNDRFSAERPEGSISTLTIQRTEQRDSAMYRCASSLGLAGHYEQYFGPGTRLTVT.